One TCR beta chain is described in this entry. This record belongs to a study of OX40 agonist ivuxolimab in advanced cancers. Study-level background: Three patients got partial responses; one had hepatocellular carcinoma and two had cutaneous melanoma.

Profiled with immunoSEQ multiplex PCR; TCRdb holds only in-frame clones, not every one. This sample yields tens of thousands of clones, of which approximately 94% are seen a single time; over 8.5% belongs to the top ten. The V segment lost 5 bases and the J segment 9 bases; nucleotides outside the gene matches: 8. CDR1 is MNHEY, CDR2 SMNVEV, per germline (reference sequence). CDR3 length: 15 residues. This sample comprised CD4+ or CD8+ T cells sorted from blood, obtained in a trial of the OX40 agonist ivuxolimab. The TCR originated in an adult with an advanced solid tumor such as melanoma, head and neck, liver or kidney cancer. The V and J genes are TRBV27 and TRBJ2-1; 12 bases map to TRBD2. The CDR3 is CASSTRLAGEGEQFF. The CDR3 nucleotides read TGTGCCAGCAGTACCCGACTAGCGGGAGAGGGTGAGCAGTTCTTC.